These T cell receptor beta chains were read from a single sample in a study of T cell responses to AZD1222 COVID-19 vaccine. Clones were read by immunoSEQ multiplex PCR, and TCRdb kept only the in-frame ones, dropping some. This table holds some 18,000 clones, around 81% found once. Sequencing was performed on peripheral blood, taken 28 days after the second AZD1222 dose. Receptors originate from an adult who received the AZD1222 COVID-19 vaccine. Both conserved end residues are part of each CDR3. The D gene is left open where the match is weak. Clone size is shown for a subset of rows, as once, few, many or a class of expanded clone.

>-|TRBV5-1|TRBJ1-2|-
CASTEPGGSRGYGYTF
TGCGCCAGCACCGAGCCTGGAGGGTCCCGGGGCTATGGCTACACCTTC
>few|TRBV6-2/TRBV6-3|TRBJ1-5|TRBD1
CASSYPPGTGGGPFNQPQHF
TGTGCCAGCAGTTACCCTCCCGGGACAGGGGGGGGCCCATTCAATCAGCCCCAGCATTTT
>-|TRBV2|TRBJ2-7|TRBD1
CASSEDRGSYEQYF
TGTGCCAGCAGTGAAGACAGGGGGTCCTACGAGCAGTACTTC
>-|TRBV20-1|TRBJ2-3|-
CSASRRVSTDTQYF
TGCAGTGCTAGTCGGAGGGTCTCCACAGATACGCAGTATTTT
>-|TRBV7-2|TRBJ2-1|-
CASSLSGQYYNEQFF
TGTGCCAGCAGCTTATCGGGACAATACTACAATGAGCAGTTCTTC
>once|TRBV10-2|TRBJ1-6|-
CASGGQLPYNSPLHF
TGCGCCAGCGGAGGACAGCTGCCATATAATTCACCCCTCCACTTT
>-|TRBV7-2|TRBJ2-7|-
CASSPRYEQYF
TGTGCCAGCAGCCCCCGCTACGAGCAGTACTTC
>-|TRBV6-6|TRBJ1-6|TRBD1
CASSPRTGNNSPLHF
TGTGCCAGCAGTCCTAGGACAGGGAATAATTCACCCCTCCACTTT
>-|TRBV5-6|TRBJ1-2|-
CASSPLGQGRGYTF
TGTGCCAGCAGCCCCCTGGGCCAGGGTCGTGGCTACACCTTC
>-|TRBV12-5|TRBJ1-6|TRBD1
CASASTGPDRSPLHF
TGTGCTAGTGCTTCGACAGGGCCCGACCGTTCACCCCTCCACTTT
>-|TRBV11-2|TRBJ2-5|-
CASSLDTQETQYF
TGTGCCAGCAGCCTGGACACTCAAGAGACCCAGTACTTC
>-|TRBV4-2|TRBJ1-5|-
CASSQDPYSNQPQHF
TGTGCCAGCAGCCAAGACCCTTATAGCAATCAGCCCCAGCATTTT
>-|TRBV18|TRBJ2-3|TRBD2
CASSPSGGRTDTQYF
TGTGCCAGCTCACCCAGCGGGGGCCGCACAGATACGCAGTATTTT
>-|TRBV28|TRBJ2-7|TRBD1
CASSLRDRKPYEQYF
TGTGCCAGCAGTCTTCGGGACAGGAAACCATACGAGCAGTACTTC
>-|TRBV18|TRBJ1-6|-
CASSPYADPNSPLHF
TGTGCCAGCTCACCGTATGCGGATCCAAACTCACCCCTCCACTTT
>-|TRBV5-1|TRBJ2-1|TRBD2
CASSLSGAGDNEQFF
TGCGCCAGCAGCTTGTCCGGGGCGGGGGACAATGAGCAGTTCTTC
>once|TRBV3-1/TRBV3-2|TRBJ1-1|-
CASSQPDRLNTEAFF
TGTGCCAGCAGCCAACCGGACAGACTGAACACTGAAGCTTTCTTT
>-|TRBV19|TRBJ2-1|-
CASKQATLVNEQFF
TGTGCCAGTAAGCAAGCAACACTAGTCAATGAGCAGTTCTTC
>-|TRBV4-3|TRBJ1-1|-
CASSQDGKAFF
TGCGCCAGCAGCCAAGATGGGAAAGCTTTCTTT
>-|TRBV19|TRBJ1-5|-
CASSIFHRRQPQHF
TGTGCCAGTAGTATATTTCATCGAAGGCAGCCCCAGCATTTT
>once|TRBV1|TRBJ1-4|-
CTSSQERQTPRNEKLFF
TGCACCAGCAGCCAAGAACGACAGACTCCGAGGAATGAAAAACTGTTTTTT
>-|TRBV7-2|TRBJ2-7|-
CASSYSPGVGEQYF
TGTGCCAGCAGCTACAGTCCAGGCGTCGGCGAGCAGTACTTC
>once|TRBV27|TRBJ1-5|-
CASSQRGVNQPQHF
TGTGCCAGCAGTCAAAGGGGAGTCAATCAGCCCCAGCATTTT